The 25 T cell receptor beta chains below come from one sample, sequenced in a study of blood T cell repertoires in COVID-19. Data came from immunoSEQ multiplex PCR; TCRdb stores just in-frame clones and leaves some out. The sample shows about 210,000 clones, over 75% of them seen only once. Sequencing was carried out using PBMCs or T cells enriched from blood (not recorded which). These TCRs come from a man aged 25-40 years in a cohort exposed to, infected with or recovered from COVID-19 (not recorded which).

The chain couples TRBV27 to TRBJ2-7; 7 bases align to TRBD1. Per germline, CDR1 MNHEY and CDR2 SMNVEV (reference sequence). With V trimmed by 5 bases and J by 3 bases, 7 bases remained unmatched. The CDR3 totals 14 residues. The CDR3 here is CASSPKGQRYEQYF. The CDR3 DNA sequence: TGTGCCAGCAGTCCCAAGGGACAGCGCTACGAGCAGTACTTC.

This chain links TRBV7-9 with TRBJ2-1; TRBD1 aligns across 7 bases. The CDR3 contains 16 residues. Per germline, CDR1 SEHNR and CDR2 FQNEAQ (reference sequence). The junction had 4 bases not matched to a gene; V was cut back by 0 bases and J by 2 bases. For the CDR3, the DNA is TGTGCCAGCAGCTTAGCTAGGGGGCGAACCTACAATGAGCAGTTCTTC. Translated, it gives CASSLARGRTYNEQFF.

This clone was seen only once. This rearrangement joins TRBV27 to TRBJ2-7; D may be TRBD1 (6 bases). Germline CDR1 is MNHEY and CDR2 is SMNVEV (reference sequence). With 2 bases removed from V and 4 bases from J, the gap between germline ends came to 12 bases. The CDR3 spans 14 residues. DNA of the CDR3: TGTGCCAGCAGTTTACGACCAGGACAGTACGAGCAGTACTTC. The encoded protein is CASSLRPGQYEQYF.

V is TRBV18 and J is TRBJ1-5; D is possibly TRBD1 (5 bases). The CDR3 contains 15 residues. CDR1 is KGHSH, CDR2 LQKENI, per germline. V was trimmed by 4 bases and J by 0 bases, leaving 10 bases between them. The CDR3 DNA reads TGTGCCAGCTCACTCGACAGTTATAGCAATCAGCCCCAGCATTTT. This translates into CASSLDSYSNQPQHF.

This clone was counted only a few times. This rearrangement joins TRBV11-2 to TRBJ2-7; 10 nucleotides agree with TRBD2. The V segment lost 5 bases and the J segment 2 bases; nucleotides outside the gene matches: 12. The germline V gene encodes CDR1 SGHAT and CDR2 FQNNGV. The CDR3 extends over 17 amino acids. DNA of the CDR3: TGTGCCAGCAGCCCCCAAGCTACTAGCGGGACCGCCTACGAGCAGTACTTC. Protein product: CASSPQATSGTAYEQYF.

V is TRBV5-8 and J is TRBJ2-3; D may be TRBD2 (7 bases). V gave up 5 bases and J gave up 3 bases, with 16 bases separating them. CDR1 is SGHTS, CDR2 YDEGEE, per germline. The CDR3 is 15 residues long. The CDR3 loop reads CASSRAEGGTDTQYF. CDR3 coding DNA: TGTGCCAGCAGTCGAGCGGAGGGGGGGACAGATACGCAGTATTTT. Together with reference TRBV5-8 and TRBJ2-3, the CDR3 gives the full variable domain: EAGVTQSPTHLIKTRGQQATLRCSPISGHTSVYWYQQALGLGLQFLLWYDEGEERNRGNFPPRFSGRQFPNYSSELNVNALELEDSALYLCASSRAEGGTDTQYFGPGTRLTVL.

The chain uses TRBV12-2 and TRBJ2-1; the table calls TRBD2, which could not be checked here. TRBV12-2 is classified as a pseudogene. The CDR3 consists of 13 residues. The CDR3 spells CASRLVALNEQFF. In DNA form, the CDR3 reads TGTGCAAGTCGCTTAGTAGCCCTCAATGAGCAGTTCTTC.

This clone was found once. The J gene is TRBJ1-2, the V gene TRBV27, with 11 bases identical to TRBD1. V lost 5 bases and J lost 8; bases outside the gene matches: 13. Per germline, CDR1 MNHEY and CDR2 SMNVEV (reference sequence). The CDR3 is 16 amino acids. For the CDR3, the DNA is TGTGCCAGCAGTATCAGTCAGGGACAGGGGGTCGGAGGCTACACCTTC. Protein sequence: CASSISQGQGVGGYTF.

V and J are TRBV4-2 and TRBJ2-7; 9 bases line up with TRBD1. The J segment lost 5 bases and the V segment lost 2 bases, leaving 7 bases of the junction unmatched. This CDR3 region has 15 residues. Germline CDR1 LGHNA, CDR2 YNFKEQ. The CDR3 is CASSQTGTGFDEQYF. The CDR3 nucleotides are TGTGCCAGCAGCCAAACCGGGACAGGGTTTGACGAGCAGTACTTC.

The chain employs TRBV5-1 and TRBJ2-3, with 16 bases identical to TRBD2. After removal of 3 bases from V and 5 bases from J, the junction contained 9 bases not matched to a gene. This CDR3 region has 18 residues. Per the germline V gene, CDR1 is SGHRS and CDR2 is YFSETQ. The CDR3 reads CASSWPGLAGGPVDTQYF. The CDR3 nucleotides are TGCGCCAGCAGCTGGCCGGGACTAGCGGGAGGGCCAGTAGATACGCAGTATTTT.

This clone was observed a few times. Other DNA sequences in the same sample also yield this CDR3. The CDR3 bases are TGTGCCAGCAGTTTACTTAGCAATCAGCCCCAGCATTTT. This gives the protein CASSLLSNQPQHF. V gene TRBV28 combines with J gene TRBJ1-5; D unresolved. The CDR3 is made up of 13 amino acids. The germline CDR1 and CDR2 sequences are MDHEN and SYDVKM. V dropped 2 bases and J dropped 0 bases, with 2 bases sitting between them.

The chain employs TRBV7-2 and TRBJ2-2; the D gene is possibly TRBD1 (5 bases). Germline V CDR1 and CDR2: SGHTA, FQGNSA. V shed 5 bases and J shed 3 bases, with 13 bases lying between them. This CDR3 has 15 amino acids. CDR3 loop: CASSPRTTYTGELFF. CDR3 in DNA: TGTGCCAGCAGCCCCCGGACAACTTACACCGGGGAGCTGTTTTTT.

V is TRBV2 and J is TRBJ1-5, with D perhaps matching TRBD1 (5 bases). Germline CDR1 SNHLY, CDR2 FYNNEI. CDR3 length equals 18 residues. Trimming pared 4 bases from V and 0 bases from J, leaving 19 bases between. CDR3 in DNA: TGTGCCAGCAGTGCCGGGTTGACAGAATATTATAGCAATCAGCCCCAGCATTTT. This codes for CASSAGLTEYYSNQPQHF.

The rearrangement uses TRBV5-1 and TRBJ2-1; maybe TRBD1 (7 bases). Trimming stripped 3 bases from V and 8 bases from J, with 15 bases between. The CDR3 contains 14 residues. Germline-derived CDR1 and CDR2 are SGHRS and YFSETQ. CDR3 region: CASSWRGTEDEQFF. The CDR3 bases are TGCGCCAGCAGCTGGAGGGGGACAGAAGATGAGCAGTTCTTC. Full variable domain (outside the CDR3, taken from reference TRBV5-1 and TRBJ2-1): KAGVTQTPRYLIKTRGQQVTLSCSPISGHRSVSWYQQTPGQGLQFLFEYFSETQRNKGNFPGRFSGRQFSNSRSEMNVSTLELGDSALYLCASSWRGTEDEQFFGPGTRLTVL.

The V gene is TRBV9, the J gene TRBJ1-4; D is possibly TRBD1 (5 bases). This CDR3 spans 13 amino acids. Between the trimmed V and J ends, which lost 5 bases and 7 bases, there was a span of 12 bases. Germline CDR1 SGDLS, CDR2 YYNGEE. CDR3 loop: CASSVGGGEKLFF. CDR3 DNA: TGTGCCAGCAGTGTGGGGGGTGGTGAAAAACTGTTTTTT.

J is TRBJ2-3 and V is TRBV5-4; maybe TRBD2 (7 bases). Germline V CDR1 and CDR2: SGHNT, YYREEE (reference sequence). The CDR3 runs to 17 residues. V shed 3 bases and J shed 0 bases, with 17 bases lying between them. Here the CDR3 DNA reads TGTGCCAGCAGCTGGGGGGGGGCCGAGGGAAGCACAGATACGCAGTATTTT. Protein product: CASSWGGAEGSTDTQYF.

This clone turned up a few times. The chain joins TRBV27 to TRBJ1-1, with D unresolved. V lost 7 bases, J lost 8 bases, and 11 bases lay in between. This CDR3 is built from 11 residues. In germline, CDR1 is MNHEY, CDR2 SMNVEV (reference sequence). CDR3 DNA sequence: TGTGCCAGCAAGCAGACGGGAGAAGCTTTCTTT. This translates into CASKQTGEAFF.

The chain employs TRBV6-6 and TRBJ1-1; a weak D match, TRBD1 (6 bases). Germline CDR1 and CDR2: MNHNY and SVGAGI (reference sequence). This CDR3 is 13 amino acids long. V lost 6 bases, J lost 2 bases, and 10 bases lay in between. The CDR3 DNA reads TGTGCCAGCAGGGCGGACAGCAACACTGAAGCTTTCTTT. This translates into CASRADSNTEAFF.

The V and J genes are TRBV28 and TRBJ1-2, with D maybe TRBD1 (5 bases). This CDR3 is 14 amino acids long. V shed 4 bases and J shed 4 bases, with 13 bases lying between them. The germline V gene has CDR1 MDHEN and CDR2 SYDVKM. The CDR3 sequence is CASSSPPGGYGYTF. CDR3 nucleotides: TGTGCCAGCAGTTCACCCCCCGGGGGCTATGGCTACACCTTC.

This clone was seen more than once but under ten times. This chain uses TRBV20-1 with TRBJ1-5; TRBD1 might be the D (6 bases). The V end lost 3 bases, the J end lost 4 bases, and 13 bases lay between the germline ends. Germline V gene lookup returns CDR1 DFQATT and CDR2 SNEGSKA (reference sequence). CDR3 length: 14 residues. DNA for the CDR3: TGCAGTGCTAGTGGGGACACCTCGAATCAGCCCCAGCATTTT. As protein: CSASGDTSNQPQHF.

The chain combines TRBV28 with TRBJ2-7, with TRBD2 as a possible D gene (5 bases). Trimming left V 3 bases short and J 6 bases short, with 21 bases between. The CDR3 loop spans 16 amino acids. Looked up from germline, CDR1 is MDHEN and CDR2 is SYDVKM. The DNA for the CDR3 is TGTGCCAGCAGTTTGGGGTGGGCACTTAGAGGAGGCGAGCAGTACTTC. It yields the protein CASSLGWALRGGEQYF.

To note about this clone: Within the sample, other DNA sequences also encode this same CDR3. The J gene is TRBJ2-2, the V gene TRBV9, with D perhaps TRBD2 (5 bases). The CDR3 length is 14 residues. Germline V gives CDR1 SGDLS, CDR2 YYNGEE. Trimming removed 0 bases at V and 5 bases at J, with 8 bases between. Written as DNA, the CDR3 is TGTGCCAGCAGCGTAGGAGGAGGTACCGGGGAGCTGTTTTTT. Residues: CASSVGGGTGELFF.

The CDR3 is CASSFVTSGYNEQFF. The CDR3 bases are TGTGCCAGCAGCTTCGTGACTAGCGGATACAATGAGCAGTTCTTC. The gene calls are TRBV7-8 and TRBJ2-1, with 9 bases matching TRBD2. Germline V CDR1 and CDR2: SGHVS, FQNEAQ. This CDR3 is built from 15 residues. Unmatched junction bases numbered 4, after V lost 3 bases and J lost 4 bases. The variable domain in full, with the rest retrieved from reference TRBV7-8 and TRBJ2-1, is GAGVSQSPRYKVAKRGQDVALRCDPISGHVSLFWYQQALGQGPEFLTYFQNEAQLDKSGLPSDRFFAERPEGSVSTLKIQRTQQEDSAVYLCASSFVTSGYNEQFFGPGTRLTVL.

The V gene is TRBV2, the J gene TRBJ1-3, with D possibly being TRBD1 (5 bases). V was shortened by 0 bases and J by 4 bases, with 7 bases between the two germline ends. Germline V CDR1 and CDR2: SNHLY, FYNNEI. This CDR3 has 14 amino acids. In DNA, the CDR3 is TGTGCCAGCAGTGAAGCCCGGACAGGAAACACCATATATTTT. Amino acids: CASSEARTGNTIYF.

The CDR3 DNA is TGTGCCAGTAGTAGGACAGGGGCCCTACAAGAGACCCAGTACTTC. As protein: CASSRTGALQETQYF. J is TRBJ2-5 and V is TRBV19, with 9 nucleotides matching TRBD1. Germline lookup yields CDR1 LNHDA and CDR2 SQIVND (reference sequence). J lost 2 bases, V lost 4 bases, and 5 bases had no gene match. This CDR3 spans 15 amino acids.